The TCR beta chain under discussion was sequenced for a study of radiation and T cells in renal cell carcinoma. This CDR3 comprises 15 residues. V lost 3 bases to trimming and J lost 2 bases, with 12 bases between them. The germline V gene encodes CDR1 KGHSH and CDR2 LQKENI. The sample's time point: blood 4 weeks post-SBRT, at nephrectomy. Treatment denoted: 15 Gy SBRT to primary tumor, nephrectomy 4 weeks later. Nephrectomy followed 15 Gy stereotactic body radiation by 4 weeks. This renal cell carcinoma was of the clear cell type. The data were produced by immunoSEQ multiplex PCR, yet TCRdb's version contains in-frame clones alone and is incomplete. The sample lists about 170,000 clones; around 90% were seen once.

The chain joins TRBV18 to TRBJ2-3; no definite D call. This material consisted of blood, taken from a patient whose treatment included radiotherapy and nephrectomy. The receptor's source is a woman aged 50 to 60 with renal cell carcinoma. The CDR3 spells CASSPRKDPTDTQYF. The CDR3 coding sequence is TGTGCCAGCTCACCGAGGAAGGATCCCACAGATACGCAGTATTTT.